What follows are 28 T cell receptor beta chains derived from one specimen sequenced in a study of shared clonotypes between healthy human individuals. Profiling relied on immunoSEQ multiplex PCR, and the TCRdb table lists in-frame clones only, not all of them. The profile covers more than 2 million clones, with roughly 95% appearing a single time and approximately 0.13% taken by the ten largest. The sequencing input was naive CD4+ T cells sorted from blood. Specified subset: CD45RA+ positively selected. The receptors shown here come from a man aged 18 to 35 in good health.

CDR3 DNA: TGTGCCAGCAGCCAAGGGAGGGCTAGCGGCTCCTACGAGCAGTACTTC. It specifies CASSQGRASGSYEQYF. This chain joins TRBV14 and TRBJ2-7; TRBD2 agrees at 7 bases. Unmatched junction bases numbered 6, after V lost 1 base and J lost 0 bases. This CDR3 is 16 amino acids long. Germline V lookup: CDR1 SGHDN, CDR2 FVKESK.

V gene TRBV21-1 combines with J gene TRBJ1-5. TRBV21-1 is labeled a pseudogene. The CDR3 totals 12 residues. CDR3 sequence (DNA): TGTGCCAGCAGCAAGTTCGATCAGCCCCAGCATTTT. Protein: CASSKFDQPQHF.

V and J are TRBV5-4 and TRBJ2-2; weak D call: TRBD2 (7 bases). V lost 0 bases and J lost 1, with 13 bases in between. The length of the CDR3 is 17 residues. Germline assignment: CDR1 SGHNT and CDR2 YYREEE (reference sequence). CDR3 sequence (DNA): TGTGCCAGCAGCTTGGCGGGGGGCCTTCTGAACACCGGGGAGCTGTTTTTT. Amino acid sequence: CASSLAGGLLNTGELFF.

The chain is built from TRBV10-3 and TRBJ2-2; no clear D gene. Germline-derived CDR1 and CDR2 are ENHRY and SYGVKD. Trimming pared 4 bases from V and 3 bases from J, leaving 9 bases between. This CDR3 is 14 amino acids long. This chain's CDR3 is CAISAPEDTGELFF. In DNA, the CDR3 is TGTGCCATCAGTGCCCCCGAGGACACCGGGGAGCTGTTTTTT.

The chain carries TRBV28 and TRBJ2-1, with TRBD2 matching 10 bases. In germline, CDR1 is MDHEN, CDR2 SYDVKM. The V and J ends lost 2 bases and 3 bases, in that order; junction bases with no gene match: 1. This CDR3 comprises 15 residues. Here the CDR3 DNA reads TGTGCCAGCAGTTTAAGCGGGGGGGGCTACAATGAGCAGTTCTTC. Its translation is CASSLSGGGYNEQFF.

V is TRBV5-4 and J is TRBJ1-2; TRBD1 is a possible D gene (6 bases). Between the trimmed V and J ends, which lost 0 bases and 7 bases, there was a span of 13 bases. Germline V gene lookup returns CDR1 SGHNT and CDR2 YYREEE (reference sequence). The CDR3 runs to 14 residues. The CDR3 loop is CASSLAGVGGGYTF. The CDR3 bases are TGTGCCAGCAGCTTGGCGGGGGTAGGGGGTGGCTACACCTTC.

The chain uses TRBV6-4 and TRBJ2-1, with D tentatively TRBD1 (7 bases). The V end lost 5 bases, the J end lost 1 base, and 12 bases lay between the germline ends. CDR3 size: 15 residues. CDR1 is MRHNA and CDR2 is SNTAGT in the germline V gene. CDR3 sequence (DNA): TGTGCCAGCAGTTTGGAGGGGGCATCCTACAATGAGCAGTTCTTC. Amino acid sequence: CASSLEGASYNEQFF.

The rearrangement joins TRBV5-4 to TRBJ2-1; TRBD2 is a possible D gene (6 bases). CDR3 length: 15 amino acids. The germline V and J ends were trimmed by 4 bases and 8 bases, with 19 bases remaining between them. Germline CDR1 reads SGHNT; CDR2 reads YYREEE (reference sequence). As DNA, the CDR3 is TGTGCCAGCAGCGGGGCGGGGCCGAGGTCGGATGAGCAGTTCTTC. Translated, it gives CASSGAGPRSDEQFF. Looking up the rest from reference TRBV5-4 and TRBJ2-1 gives the full variable domain: ETGVTQSPTHLIKTRGQQVTLRCSSQSGHNTVSWYQQALGQGPQFIFQYYREEENGRGNFPPRFSGLQFPNYSSELNVNALELDDSALYLCASSGAGPRSDEQFFGPGTRLTVL.

This clone was seen a handful of times. This sequence joins TRBV4-3 and TRBJ1-6; D unresolved. Germline V lookup: CDR1 LGHNA, CDR2 YSLEER. The ends were cut back, 0 bases at V and 7 bases at J, with 4 bases in the middle. The CDR3 consists of 13 residues. CDR3 region: CASSQDPNSPLHF. In DNA, the CDR3 is TGCGCCAGCAGCCAAGATCCCAATTCACCCCTCCACTTT.

This chain uses TRBV6-5 with TRBJ1-2; weak D call: TRBD1 (5 bases). CDR1 and CDR2 (germline): MNHEY, SVGAGI. The CDR3 spans 14 residues. Trimming removed 2 bases from V and 4 bases from J, with 11 bases in between. The CDR3 DNA reads TGTGCCAGCAGTTACGGCAGGGCGGGCTATGGCTACACCTTC. Translation: CASSYGRAGYGYTF.

The chain recombines TRBV5-1 with TRBJ2-7, with 11 bases identical to TRBD2. V shed 4 bases and J 4 bases; nucleotides not matched to a gene: 7. The CDR3 sequence is 15 residues long. Germline CDR1 is SGHRS and CDR2 is YFSETQ. The CDR3 region is CASSEPLAGVYEQYF. DNA of the CDR3: TGCGCCAGCAGCGAACCACTAGCGGGAGTGTACGAGCAGTACTTC. The full variable domain, with the rest looked up from reference TRBV5-1 and TRBJ2-7, is KAGVTQTPRYLIKTRGQQVTLSCSPISGHRSVSWYQQTPGQGLQFLFEYFSETQRNKGNFPGRFSGRQFSNSRSEMNVSTLELGDSALYLCASSEPLAGVYEQYFGPGTRLTVT.

This chain connects TRBV5-8 to TRBJ1-3, with TRBD1 as a possible D gene (5 bases). The CDR3 runs 16 residues. Trimming left V 4 bases short and J 0 bases short, with 14 bases between. The germline V gene encodes CDR1 SGHTS and CDR2 YDEGEE. For the CDR3, the DNA is TGTGCCAGCAGCCCTGACCCAGGGTACTCTGGAAACACCATATATTTT. It is translated as CASSPDPGYSGNTIYF.

The chain links TRBV6-5 to TRBJ2-1; 14 bases are a match to TRBD2. After removal of 7 bases from V and 15 bases from J, the junction contained 5 bases not matched to a gene. Germline CDR1 and CDR2: MNHEY and SVGAGI. The CDR3 is 12 residues long. As DNA, the CDR3 is TGTGCCAGCATTGGGACTAGCGGGAGTACGTTCTTC. Its protein is CASIGTSGSTFF.

This clone was observed once. The V gene is TRBV6-6, the J gene TRBJ2-7; either TRBD1 or TRBD2 may fit D (5 bases each). Looked up from germline, CDR1 is MNHNY and CDR2 is SVGAGI (reference sequence). This CDR3 region has 14 residues. The ends were cut back, 10 bases at V and 0 bases at J, with 16 bases in the middle. The CDR3: CATRDVLSSYEQYF. The CDR3 DNA sequence: TGTGCCACCAGGGACGTCCTGAGCTCCTACGAGCAGTACTTC.

The chain uses TRBV25-1 and TRBJ2-3; 8 nucleotides line up with TRBD1. This CDR3 has 17 residues. After removal of 3 bases from V and 2 bases from J, the junction contained 10 bases not matched to a gene. Germline-derived CDR1 and CDR2 are MGHDK and SYGVNS. The CDR3 spells CASSDNRQGPYTDTQYF. The CDR3 DNA reads as TGTGCCAGCAGTGACAATCGACAGGGGCCCTACACAGATACGCAGTATTTT.

This chain uses TRBV28 with TRBJ1-1; TRBD1 matches at 8 bases. CDR3 length equals 15 residues. CDR1 MDHEN and CDR2 SYDVKM come from the germline V gene. The trim removed 5 bases at V and 0 bases at J, leaving 5 bases unmatched. The CDR3 sequence is CASSRDRGMNTEAFF. For the CDR3, the DNA is TGTGCCAGCAGTAGAGACAGGGGAATGAACACTGAAGCTTTCTTT.

V usage is TRBV5-1 and J usage is TRBJ2-1; the match to TRBD2 covers 7 bases. The junction had 4 bases not matched to a gene; V was cut back by 0 bases and J by 7 bases. Germline V gene lookup returns CDR1 SGHRS and CDR2 YFSETQ. The CDR3 spans 14 residues. Written as DNA, the CDR3 is TGCGCCAGCAGCTTGGGCGGGAGTACGAATGAGCAGTTCTTC. This codes for CASSLGGSTNEQFF.

V gene TRBV5-5 combines with J gene TRBJ1-3, with D hard to call. Looked up from germline, CDR1 is SGHKS and CDR2 is YYEKEE (reference sequence). With 2 bases removed from V and 4 bases from J, the gap between germline ends came to 7 bases. This CDR3 is 13 amino acids long. The CDR3 DNA is TGTGCCAGCAGCTTTGTGAGGGGAAACACCATATATTTT. Protein product: CASSFVRGNTIYF.

The chain recombines TRBV30 with TRBJ1-5, with TRBD1 identical over 11 bases. This CDR3 spans 15 amino acids. V lost 2 bases, J lost 6 bases, and 6 bases stayed unmatched. Germline CDR1 and CDR2: GTSNPN and SVGIG (reference sequence). The CDR3 DNA sequence: TGTGCCTGGAGTCGACATGGGACAGGGGGTCAGCCCCAGCATTTT. Amino acids: CAWSRHGTGGQPQHF. Looking up the rest from reference TRBV30 and TRBJ1-5 gives the full variable domain: SQTIHQWPATLVQPVGSPLSLECTVEGTSNPNLYWYRQAAGRGLQLLFYSVGIGQISSEVPQNLSASRPQDRQFILSSKKLLLSDSGFYLCAWSRHGTGGQPQHFGDGTRLSIL.

The chain is built from TRBV7-9 and TRBJ2-2; D might be TRBD2 (5 bases). This CDR3 is built from 14 residues. With 2 bases removed from V and 2 bases from J, the gap between germline ends came to 6 bases. Germline V gene sequence: CDR1 SEHNR, CDR2 FQNEAQ (reference sequence). The CDR3 DNA sequence: TGTGCCAGCAGCTTAACTAGTAACACCGGGGAGCTGTTTTTT. Translating it yields CASSLTSNTGELFF.

The CDR3 region has the DNA TGCGCCAGCAGAAGGGGGTCCGACACTGAAGCTTTCTTT. It translates to CASRRGSDTEAFF. The V call is TRBV5-1, the J call TRBJ1-1; TRBD1 might be the D (6 bases). The CDR3 consists of 13 residues. V lost 5 bases to trimming and J lost 3 bases, with 11 bases between them. Germline V gives CDR1 SGHRS, CDR2 YFSETQ.

Concerning this clone: Other nucleotide sequences from this sample produce the same CDR3. CDR3 amino acids: CASSQDRDQETQYF. The CDR3 DNA is TGCGCCAGCAGCCAAGATAGGGACCAAGAGACCCAGTACTTC. The chain carries TRBV4-1 and TRBJ2-5; D remains ambiguous. This CDR3 region has 14 residues. Trimming shortened V by 0 bases and J by 0 bases, and 5 bases separated the two germline ends. Looked up from germline, CDR1 is MGHRA and CDR2 is YSYEKL.

This chain connects TRBV7-2 to TRBJ2-2; D not resolved. V lost 2 bases and J lost 5, with 6 bases in between. The germline V gene encodes CDR1 SGHTA and CDR2 FQGNSA. The CDR3 totals 13 residues. The CDR3 DNA follows: TGTGCCAGCAGCTTACTTCGGACCGGGGAGCTGTTTTTT. Protein: CASSLLRTGELFF.

The chain combines TRBV7-2 with TRBJ2-7; 7 nucleotides agree with TRBD1. CDR1 is SGHTA, CDR2 FQGNSA, per germline. This CDR3 is built from 11 residues. The J segment lost 7 bases and the V segment lost 5 bases, leaving 2 bases of the junction unmatched. CDR3 nucleotides: TGTGCCAGCAGCCAGGACAGGGAGCAGTACTTC. Translating it yields CASSQDREQYF.

This sequence joins TRBV6-4 and TRBJ2-3, with TRBD2 identical over 13 bases. This CDR3 spans 16 amino acids. The germline V gene has CDR1 MRHNA and CDR2 SNTAGT. J lost 4 bases, V lost 4 bases, and 5 bases had no gene match. The CDR3 reads CASSAGLAGPADTQYF. The CDR3 nucleotides read TGTGCCAGCAGTGCGGGACTAGCGGGACCCGCAGATACGCAGTATTTT.

Notes on this clone: Other DNA sequences in this sample translate to the same CDR3. V is TRBV4-3 and J is TRBJ2-3; D call uncertain. The V and J ends lost 0 bases and 6 bases respectively, with 4 bases between them. Germline CDR1 reads LGHNA; CDR2 reads YSLEER. This CDR3 has 12 amino acids. The CDR3 DNA sequence: TGCGCCAGCAGCCAAGAGGGGGATACGCAGTATTTT. This encodes CASSQEGDTQYF.

The chain combines TRBV12-1 with TRBJ1-6. TRBV12-1 is a documented pseudogene. The CDR3 is 17 amino acids. The CDR3 reads CASSFRAYRPYNSPLHF. The CDR3 nucleotides read TGTGCCAGCAGCTTCCGGGCCTATCGCCCCTATAATTCACCCCTCCACTTT.

The CDR3 DNA reads TGTGCCAGCAGTGACCGACAGGCAGATACGCAGTATTTT. This encodes CASSDRQADTQYF. The chain joins TRBV6-6 to TRBJ2-3, with D maybe TRBD1 (6 bases). This CDR3 has 13 amino acids. The V gene lost 5 bases and the J gene lost 4 bases, with 10 bases spanning the gap. Looked up from germline, CDR1 is MNHNY and CDR2 is SVGAGI (reference sequence).